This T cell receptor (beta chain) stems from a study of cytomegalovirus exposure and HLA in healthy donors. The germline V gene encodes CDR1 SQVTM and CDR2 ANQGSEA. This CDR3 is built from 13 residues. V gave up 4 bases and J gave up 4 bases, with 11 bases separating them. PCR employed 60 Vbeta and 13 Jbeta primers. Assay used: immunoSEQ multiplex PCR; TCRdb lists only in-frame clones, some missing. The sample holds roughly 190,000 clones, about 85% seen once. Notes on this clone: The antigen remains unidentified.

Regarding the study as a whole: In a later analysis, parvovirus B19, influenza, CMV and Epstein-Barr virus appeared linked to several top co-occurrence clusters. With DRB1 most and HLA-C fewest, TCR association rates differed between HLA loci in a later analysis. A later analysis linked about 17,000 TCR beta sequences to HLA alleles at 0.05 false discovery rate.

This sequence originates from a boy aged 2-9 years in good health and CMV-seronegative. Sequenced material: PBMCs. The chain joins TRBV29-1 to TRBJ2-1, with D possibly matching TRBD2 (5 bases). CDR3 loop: CSVALRAYNEQFF. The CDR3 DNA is TGCAGCGTTGCCCTGAGGGCGTACAATGAGCAGTTCTTC.